The 27 T cell receptor beta chains reported below all come from one sample, sequenced in a study of OX40 agonist ivuxolimab in advanced cancers. The library relied on the immunoSEQ multiplex PCR assay. Sourced from immuneACCESS, this table was stored by TCRdb with only in-frame sequences that have V and J called. A share of the clones is absent; for the studies checked, an unresolved V gene accounts for under half, and the remainder has no known explanation. The sample contains over 90,000 clones, about 90% of them found a single time. 5.5% of the sample lies in the top ten. Sample: CD4+ or CD8+ T cells sorted from blood, taken in a trial of the OX40 agonist ivuxolimab. The receptors originated from an adult with an advanced solid tumor such as melanoma, head and neck, liver or kidney cancer.

The chain has TRBV30 and TRBJ2-2, with a possible D match to TRBD1 (6 bases). The CDR3 is made up of 16 amino acids. V gave up 4 bases and J gave up 5 bases, with 20 bases separating them. Per the germline V gene, CDR1 is GTSNPN and CDR2 is SVGIG (reference sequence). The CDR3 loop reads CAWTRAAGRGTGELFF. Here the CDR3 DNA reads TGTGCCTGGACCCGCGCCGCCGGCAGGGGTACCGGGGAGCTGTTTTTT. The variable domain in full, completed from reference TRBV30 and TRBJ2-2, reads SQTIHQWPATLVQPVGSPLSLECTVEGTSNPNLYWYRQAAGRGLQLLFYSVGIGQISSEVPQNLSASRPQDRQFILSSKKLLLSDSGFYLCAWTRAAGRGTGELFFGEGSRLTVL.

The chain combines TRBV6-5 with TRBJ1-2; a possible D gene is TRBD1 (6 bases). V was shortened by 4 bases and J by 2 bases, with 11 bases between the two germline ends. This CDR3 contains 14 residues. Germline V gene sequence: CDR1 MNHEY, CDR2 SVGAGI. The CDR3: CASSSPDRNYGYTF. The DNA of the CDR3 is TGTGCCAGCAGTTCCCCTGACAGGAACTATGGCTACACCTTC.

The V and J genes are TRBV11-1 and TRBJ1-1; D not resolved. Germline CDR1 reads SGHAT; CDR2 reads FQDESV (reference sequence). The CDR3 loop spans 16 amino acids. The V end was cut by 2 bases, the J end by 0 bases, with 13 bases between. CDR3 nucleotides: TGTGCCAGCAGCTTAACGCCGCAAACCATGAACACTGAAGCTTTCTTT. This sequence encodes CASSLTPQTMNTEAFF.

The chain carries TRBV5-1 and TRBJ2-3, with D uncertain. This CDR3 spans 14 amino acids. Trimming shortened V by 7 bases and J by 2 bases, and 14 bases separated the two germline ends. Germline V gives CDR1 SGHRS, CDR2 YFSETQ. The DNA of the CDR3 is TGCGCCAGCCGCTGGTGGCTGTTCACAGATACGCAGTATTTT. Its protein product is CASRWWLFTDTQYF.

This chain links TRBV4-1 with TRBJ2-3; tentatively, D is TRBD2 (6 bases). The CDR3 length is 15 residues. Trimming removed 4 bases from V and 0 bases from J, with 11 bases in between. Germline V lookup: CDR1 MGHRA, CDR2 YSYEKL. The CDR3 sequence: CASSLGTLSTDTQYF. CDR3 DNA sequence: TGCGCCAGCAGCCTTGGGACTCTTAGCACAGATACGCAGTATTTT.

This rearrangement joins TRBV7-3 to TRBJ2-1, with D possibly being TRBD1 or TRBD2 (5 bases each). V was pared by 4 bases and J by 0 bases, with 16 bases between. Per the germline V gene, CDR1 is SGHTA and CDR2 is FQGTGA. The CDR3 has 17 residues. The CDR3, as DNA: TGTGCCAGCAGCTCAGGGCGTGGGACGGCCTCCTACAATGAGCAGTTCTTC. Translation gives CASSSGRGTASYNEQFF. Full variable domain (missing parts from reference TRBV7-3 and TRBJ2-1): GAGVSQTPSNKVTEKGKYVELRCDPISGHTALYWYRQSLGQGPEFLIYFQGTGAADDSGLPNDRFFAVRPEGSVSTLKIQRTERGDSAVYLCASSSGRGTASYNEQFFGPGTRLTVL.

This clone has only one observation. This chain joins TRBV15 and TRBJ2-1; D is undetermined. The CDR3 extends over 14 amino acids. Looked up from germline, CDR1 is LNHNV and CDR2 is YYDKDF (reference sequence). Trimming left V 0 bases short and J 9 bases short, with 12 bases between. This chain's CDR3 is CATSREPAGGEQFF. The DNA for the CDR3 is TGTGCCACCAGCAGAGAACCCGCCGGCGGTGAGCAGTTCTTC.

The rearrangement joins TRBV30 to TRBJ1-1; 9 positions agree with TRBD1. The CDR3 length is 11 residues. The V gene end was trimmed by 3 bases and the J gene end by 11 bases; junction bases not matched to a gene: 4. Per the germline V gene, CDR1 is GTSNPN and CDR2 is SVGIG (reference sequence). The CDR3 DNA reads TGTGCCTGGAGGGGACAGGGCTCTGCTTTCTTT. Its protein is CAWRGQGSAFF.

The chain combines TRBV18 with TRBJ2-3; D uncertain. The CDR3 totals 13 residues. CDR1 is KGHSH, CDR2 LQKENI, per germline. V lost 3 bases and J 1 base, leaving 5 bases between the germline ends. CDR3 amino acids: CASSPTGTDTQYF. The CDR3 DNA reads as TGTGCCAGCTCACCTACCGGCACAGATACGCAGTATTTT.

This chain links TRBV6-6 with TRBJ1-4; a weak D match, TRBD1 (5 bases). Germline V CDR1 and CDR2: MNHNY, SVGAGI (reference sequence). The CDR3 runs to 12 residues. Trimming cost V 8 bases and J 8 bases, with 12 bases left between them. CDR3 residues: CASGAPQEKLFF. DNA for the CDR3: TGTGCCAGCGGGGCACCCCAGGAAAAACTGTTTTTT.

The genes are TRBV29-1 and TRBJ1-5; no firm D call. CDR1 and CDR2 from the germline V gene are SQVTM and ANQGSEA. There are 13 residues in the CDR3. V lost 5 bases, J lost 2 bases, and 10 bases lay in between. In DNA, the CDR3 is TGCAGCGTTACAGATGGGGGCAATCAGCCCCAGCATTTT. This translates into CSVTDGGNQPQHF.

Here the CDR3 reads CASSEIGALEQYF. Here the CDR3 DNA reads TGTGCCAGCAGTGAAATAGGCGCCCTCGAGCAGTACTTC. This chain links TRBV6-1 with TRBJ2-7; D not certain. The CDR3 length is 13 residues. Germline V lookup: CDR1 MNHNS, CDR2 SASEGT. V lost 2 bases to trimming and J lost 6 bases, with 11 bases between them.

This chain uses TRBV7-8 with TRBJ1-4; D perhaps matches TRBD1 (5 bases). This CDR3 is 16 amino acids long. Germline CDR1 SGHVS, CDR2 FQNEAQ. The V end lost 3 bases, the J end lost 2 bases, and 13 bases lay between the germline ends. CDR3 sequence (DNA): TGTGCCAGCAGCTTTGAAGGGGCGGTGACTAATGAAAAACTGTTTTTT. Protein product: CASSFEGAVTNEKLFF.

This clone was seen only once. V and J are TRBV5-4 and TRBJ2-1; 9 bases are a match to TRBD1. Germline V gene sequence: CDR1 SGHNT, CDR2 YYREEE (reference sequence). V dropped 4 bases and J dropped 0; count of bases not matched to a gene: 2. This CDR3 region has 15 residues. The CDR3 region has the DNA TGTGCCAGCAGCCCGGGACAGGGCTCCTACAATGAGCAGTTCTTC. Amino acids: CASSPGQGSYNEQFF. Combining the CDR3 with reference TRBV5-4 and TRBJ2-1 gives the whole variable domain ETGVTQSPTHLIKTRGQQVTLRCSSQSGHNTVSWYQQALGQGPQFIFQYYREEENGRGNFPPRFSGLQFPNYSSELNVNALELDDSALYLCASSPGQGSYNEQFFGPGTRLTVL.

V gene TRBV30 combines with J gene TRBJ1-2, with 8 bases fitting TRBD1. This CDR3 comprises 17 residues. Germline V CDR1 and CDR2: GTSNPN, SVGIG (reference sequence). V was pared by 3 bases and J by 7 bases, with 19 bases of the junction left unmatched. Written as DNA, the CDR3 is TGTGCCTGGAGAAACTCCGGGACAGGTACTTCTCTTGGTGGCTACACCTTC. As protein: CAWRNSGTGTSLGGYTF.

The chain carries TRBV12-5 and TRBJ1-3; D not certain. Germline CDR1 is LGHNT and CDR2 is FRNRAP. V lost 6 bases and J lost 0, with 9 bases in between. CDR3 length: 14 amino acids. The CDR3 DNA is TGTGCTAGTGGGCTATGGACCTCTGGAAACACCATATATTTT. Encoded protein: CASGLWTSGNTIYF.

The gene calls are TRBV5-4 and TRBJ2-5; D possibly corresponds to TRBD1 (6 bases). Germline V CDR1 and CDR2: SGHNT, YYREEE (reference sequence). The CDR3 contains 15 residues. V lost 2 bases to trimming and J lost 3 bases, with 14 bases between them. CDR3 sequence reads: CASSFWMGAKETQYF. CDR3 DNA: TGTGCCAGCAGCTTCTGGATGGGGGCGAAAGAGACCCAGTACTTC.

The V and J genes are TRBV10-3 and TRBJ2-7, with D uncertain. V dropped 8 bases and J dropped 7 bases, with 12 bases sitting between them. The CDR3 is 11 amino acids. Germline CDR1 is ENHRY and CDR2 is SYGVKD. The CDR3 protein is CAIGRLGEQYF. CDR3 nucleotide sequence: TGTGCCATCGGTCGGCTGGGGGAGCAGTACTTC.

This chain links TRBV30 with TRBJ2-7; the D gene could be TRBD1 or TRBD2 (5 bases each). The CDR3 spans 15 residues. The germline V and J ends were trimmed by 3 bases and 0 bases, with 15 bases remaining between them. CDR1 and CDR2 from the germline V gene are GTSNPN and SVGIG (reference sequence). The CDR3 loop reads CAWSGDVKASYEQYF. The CDR3 DNA is TGTGCCTGGAGCGGGGACGTCAAGGCCTCCTACGAGCAGTACTTC. The full variable domain, rest sourced from reference TRBV30 and TRBJ2-7, is SQTIHQWPATLVQPVGSPLSLECTVEGTSNPNLYWYRQAAGRGLQLLFYSVGIGQISSEVPQNLSASRPQDRQFILSSKKLLLSDSGFYLCAWSGDVKASYEQYFGPGTRLTVT.

J is TRBJ1-1 and V is TRBV5-1; D gene unclear. CDR1 and CDR2 (germline): SGHRS, YFSETQ. Deletions cut 5 bases from V and 2 bases from J, with 10 bases between. The CDR3 is made up of 13 amino acids. The CDR3: CASSLGINTEAFF. In DNA, the CDR3 is TGCGCCAGCAGTCTCGGGATTAACACTGAAGCTTTCTTT.

V usage is TRBV29-1 and J usage is TRBJ2-2; 7 nucleotides line up with TRBD1. The CDR3 consists of 12 residues. V gave up 6 bases and J gave up 5 bases; unmatched junction bases: 3. In germline, CDR1 is SQVTM, CDR2 ANQGSEA. CDR3 region: CSVTRGTGELFF. DNA for the CDR3: TGCAGCGTGACCAGGGGGACCGGGGAGCTGTTTTTT.

This rearrangement joins TRBV10-1 to TRBJ1-1; D gene unclear. V was cut by 0 bases and J by 0 bases, with 2 bases left in between. The CDR3 is made up of 13 amino acids. The germline V gene encodes CDR1 WNHNN and CDR2 SYGVQD (reference sequence). The CDR3 is CASSESVNTEAFF. CDR3 bases: TGCGCCAGCAGTGAGTCGGTGAACACTGAAGCTTTCTTT.

This chain connects TRBV7-2 to TRBJ1-5; D unresolved. This CDR3 is built from 13 residues. The germline V and J ends were trimmed by 2 bases and 7 bases, with 9 bases remaining between them. The V gene's germline CDR1 is SGHTA and CDR2 FQGNSA. CDR3: CASSLLFGQPQHF. CDR3 DNA: TGTGCCAGCAGCTTATTGTTTGGGCAGCCCCAGCATTTT.

The gene calls are TRBV7-9 and TRBJ2-1, with 12 bases fitting TRBD2. Trimming removed 5 bases from V and 10 bases from J; junction bases left unmatched: 6. The CDR3 runs to 14 residues. The V gene's germline CDR1 is SEHNR and CDR2 FQNEAQ (reference sequence). The CDR3 nucleotides are TGTGCCAGCAGCCGGACTAGCGGGACTCAGGAGCAGTTCTTC. Amino acid sequence: CASSRTSGTQEQFF. The entire variable domain, with the rest obtained from reference TRBV7-9 and TRBJ2-1, is as follows: DTGVSQNPRHKITKRGQNVTFRCDPISEHNRLYWYRQTLGQGPEFLTYFQNEAQLEKSRLLSDRFSAERPKGSFSTLEIQRTEQGDSAMYLCASSRTSGTQEQFFGPGTRLTVL.

This chain connects TRBV5-1 to TRBJ2-7; D remains ambiguous. CDR1 is SGHRS and CDR2 is YFSETQ in the germline V gene. The CDR3 runs 13 residues. The germline V and J ends were trimmed by 4 bases and 4 bases, with 12 bases remaining between them. For the CDR3, the DNA is TGCGCCAGCAGCCCGAGTGGGTTATACGAGCAGTACTTC. It translates to CASSPSGLYEQYF.

J is TRBJ2-2 and V is TRBV5-1, with TRBD1 matching over 8 bases. CDR3 length: 16 residues. J was trimmed by 4 bases and V by 2 bases; bases with no gene match: 7. Germline V gene lookup returns CDR1 SGHRS and CDR2 YFSETQ. The CDR3 DNA is TGCGCCAGCAGCTTTGCTCCCGGGACAGGCACCGGGGAGCTGTTTTTT. It specifies CASSFAPGTGTGELFF.

The CDR3 nucleotides read TGTGCCAGCAGCCCTGGACTAGCGGGATTAACAGATACGCAGTATTTT. Protein: CASSPGLAGLTDTQYF. This chain links TRBV5-4 with TRBJ2-3; the match to TRBD2 covers 12 bases. CDR3 length: 16 residues. The J segment lost 3 bases and the V segment lost 4 bases, leaving 6 bases of the junction unmatched. The germline CDR1 and CDR2 sequences are SGHNT and YYREEE (reference sequence).